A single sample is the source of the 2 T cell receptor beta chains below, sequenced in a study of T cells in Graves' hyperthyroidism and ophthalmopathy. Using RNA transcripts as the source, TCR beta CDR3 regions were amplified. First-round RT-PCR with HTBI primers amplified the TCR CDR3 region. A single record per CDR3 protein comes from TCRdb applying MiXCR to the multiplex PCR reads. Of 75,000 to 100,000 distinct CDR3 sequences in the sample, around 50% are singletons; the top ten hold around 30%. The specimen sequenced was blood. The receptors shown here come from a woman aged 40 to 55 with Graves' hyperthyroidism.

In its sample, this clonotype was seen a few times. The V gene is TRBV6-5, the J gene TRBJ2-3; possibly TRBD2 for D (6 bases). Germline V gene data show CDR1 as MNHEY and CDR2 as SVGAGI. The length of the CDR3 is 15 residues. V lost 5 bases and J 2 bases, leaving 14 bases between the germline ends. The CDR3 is CASSRTGAHTDTQYF. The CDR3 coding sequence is TGTGCCAGCAGTCGAACGGGAGCCCACACAGATACGCAGTATTTT.

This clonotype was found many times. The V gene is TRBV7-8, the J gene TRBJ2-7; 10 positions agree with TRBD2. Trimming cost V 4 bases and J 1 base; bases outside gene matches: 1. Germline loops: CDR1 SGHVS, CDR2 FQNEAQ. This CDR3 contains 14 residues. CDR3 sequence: CASSWTSGSYEQYF. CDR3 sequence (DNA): TGTGCCAGCAGCTGGACTAGCGGTTCCTACGAGCAGTACTTC.